Described below is a single T cell receptor (beta chain) sequence and its context. Germline V lookup: CDR1 MNHNY, CDR2 SVGAGI (reference sequence). After removal of 8 bases from V and 5 bases from J, the junction contained 11 bases not matched to a gene. CDR3 size: 14 residues. The data derive from a study of technical replicates of blood from several donors. Data came from immunoSEQ multiplex PCR; TCRdb stores just in-frame clones and leaves some out. In the table there are about 44,000 clones, around 96% of which are singletons. The sequenced sample consisted of T cells isolated from PBMCs. The rearrangement joins TRBV6-6 to TRBJ2-7; 8 bases are a match to TRBD1. This TCR was sampled from a human donor in good health. CDR3 sequence (DNA): TGTGCCAGCGCCAAAGGACAGGGTCCAAACGAGCAGTACTTC. Protein product: CASAKGQGPNEQYF.